Listed below are T cell receptor beta chains from one sample, sequenced in a study of HIV-infected patients and healthy controls. MiXCR was run by TCRdb on the 5' RACE reads, yielding one entry per CDR3 protein. The sample consists of a few thousand distinct CDR3 sequences, roughly a quarter of them appearing once. The sample in question was blood, obtained during antiretroviral therapy. These receptors were collected from an adult with HIV infection. Both conserved end residues are trimmed from each CDR3.

V gene,CDR3 protein
TRBV27,ASSLSGTYNEQF
TRBV7-2,ASSVNPTSGGAGELF
TRBV7-6,ASSSWTVEGYEQY
TRBV12-3/TRBV12-4,ASSRPPRGRREAF
TRBV5-4,ASSLVDSEQF
TRBV29-1,SAGTGRQY
TRBV15,ATSSSWSPVMNTEAF
TRBV11-2,ASSLWRVKSYNEQF
TRBV11-2,ASSSGPNYGYT
TRBV10-3,AISEPEGAPGDTQY
TRBV11-2,ASRATGTGRTEAF
TRBV6-6,ASTRYMGTHEQY
TRBV19,ASRPKKGHGELF
TRBV6-2/TRBV6-3,ASRSARNKINTEAF
TRBV6-5,ASSYSVRGNGYT
TRBV19,ASSIGRGPQETQY
TRBV12-3/TRBV12-4,ASSPGPRPTNYGYT
TRBV20-1,SASGAGGWSKNIQY
TRBV7-2,ASSPSGGAYNEQF
TRBV5-6,ASSSGQGYGYT
TRBV5-1,ASSLLGGIPAGYT
TRBV29-1,SALTGLSYEQY
TRBV6-6,ASSPTSGGRNEQF
TRBV10-3,AISESGSDTEAF
TRBV27,ASSLGFPNNEQF
TRBV14,ASSQDRTALSTGELF
TRBV6-2/TRBV6-3,ASSYSGKGELF
TRBV7-9,ASSPPRRLGNEQF
TRBV27,ASTKRTGQGVSDTQY
TRBV20-1,SAASRQGNTEAF
TRBV7-9,ASSLEGHSLQEAF
TRBV27,ASSLRDTLYNSPLH
TRBV4-2,ASSHRQPYSNQPQH
TRBV5-1,ASSLEQGADTQY
TRBV11-2,ASRRPEDEKLF
TRBV11-2,ASSGLAGGPQETQY
TRBV12-3/TRBV12-4,ASMLTGTNTEAF
TRBV6-1,ASSETAATNEKLF
TRBV20-1,SATWTSHYGYT
TRBV4-1,ASSQEASGGSTDTQY
TRBV12-3/TRBV12-4,ASSSGQGPARDSPIH
TRBV5-5,ASSRVGGRAYDTQY
TRBV18,ASSPLEGKSPEAF
TRBV11-2,ASADRKETQY